This TCR beta chain was identified in a study of cytomegalovirus exposure and HLA in healthy donors. Germline V CDR1 and CDR2: MNHEY, SMNVEV (reference sequence). V lost 7 bases, J lost 6 bases, and 13 bases lay in between. The CDR3 loop spans 13 amino acids. This clone is termed medium-sized (0.01 to 0.1%). No antigen is known for it. Findings of the study overall: It was around 160 TCR beta chains that were listed as cytomegalovirus-associated. According to a later analysis, most TCR beta chains associated with CMV appeared HLA-restricted.

Researchers ran the PCR with 60 Vbeta and 13 Jbeta primers. The method was immunoSEQ multiplex PCR; TCRdb's version includes in-frame clones alone and lacks a portion of them. The repertoire holds 90,000 to 140,000 clones, with under 85% as singletons. The sample comprised PBMCs. This clonotype was obtained from a woman between 40 and 50 years old in good health and CMV-seropositive. V gene TRBV27 combines with J gene TRBJ2-1; tentatively, D is TRBD2 (5 bases). The chain's CDR3 is CASMIRGANEQFF. CDR3 DNA: TGTGCCAGCATGATTCGGGGAGCCAATGAGCAGTTCTTC.